This is a list of T cell receptor beta chains from one sample in a study of beta chain features in type 1 diabetes. The table came from immunoSEQ multiplex PCR; TCRdb's copy has only in-frame clones and leaves some out. The repertoire has about 180,000 clones, about 13% of them found once; the top ten carry 0.62%. Sample: central memory CD4+ T cells from blood. The source of these receptors is a woman aged 18-29 years in good health. CDR3s include the opening cysteine and the closing phenylalanine or tryptophan. D genes are given only for firm matches. Size values are once, few and many counts, or a class for expanded clones, and some rows have none.

CDR3aa: CASSVLAGLYEQYF
CDR3nt: TGTGCCAGCAGTGTACTAGCGGGGCTTTACGAGCAGTACTTC
j_gene: TRBJ2-7
abundance: -
d_gene: TRBD2
v_gene: TRBV2

CDR3aa: CASSLPSWTGEQYF
CDR3nt: TGTGCCAGCAGCCTCCCATCATGGACAGGCGAGCAGTACTTC
j_gene: TRBJ2-7
abundance: -
d_gene: TRBD1
v_gene: TRBV5-4

CDR3aa: CAISESGGLGQVRVQYF
CDR3nt: TGTGCCATCAGTGAGTCTGGGGGGTTAGGACAGGTTCGAGTGCAGTACTTC
j_gene: TRBJ2-7
abundance: few
d_gene: -
v_gene: TRBV10-3

CDR3aa: CASRQNNYGYTF
CDR3nt: TGTGCCAGCCGACAGAATAACTATGGCTACACCTTC
j_gene: TRBJ1-2
abundance: few
d_gene: -
v_gene: TRBV28

CDR3aa: CASSSGTSGPTDTQYF
CDR3nt: TGTGCCAGCAGCTCCGGGACTAGCGGGCCCACAGATACGCAGTATTTT
j_gene: TRBJ2-3
abundance: few
d_gene: TRBD2
v_gene: TRBV7-9

CDR3aa: CASSPSGTSQETQYF
CDR3nt: TGTGCCAGCAGCCCATCCGGGACTAGTCAAGAGACCCAGTACTTC
j_gene: TRBJ2-5
abundance: -
d_gene: TRBD2
v_gene: TRBV7-8

CDR3aa: CASSESSMTGVHGYTF
CDR3nt: TGTGCCAGCAGTGAATCTTCTATGACAGGGGTACATGGCTACACCTTC
j_gene: TRBJ1-2
abundance: -
d_gene: TRBD1
v_gene: TRBV2

CDR3aa: CASNRIGGRGDRGSQPQHF
CDR3nt: TGTGCCAGCAACAGGATTGGGGGACGCGGGGACAGGGGCAGTCAGCCCCAGCATTTT
j_gene: TRBJ1-5
abundance: -
d_gene: TRBD1
v_gene: TRBV2

CDR3aa: CASTSTPTGAVSGYTF
CDR3nt: TGTGCCAGCACCTCTACACCAACAGGGGCGGTTAGCGGCTACACCTTC
j_gene: TRBJ1-2
abundance: -
d_gene: TRBD1
v_gene: TRBV28

CDR3aa: CASSLGVGANTVYGYTF
CDR3nt: TGCGCCAGCAGCTTGGGTGTGGGGGCGAACACGGTCTATGGCTACACCTTC
j_gene: TRBJ1-2
abundance: few
d_gene: -
v_gene: TRBV5-1

CDR3aa: CASSPDRANTIYF
CDR3nt: TGTGCCAGCAGCCCGGACAGGGCGAACACCATATATTTT
j_gene: TRBJ1-3
abundance: few
d_gene: TRBD1
v_gene: TRBV6-6

CDR3aa: CASSFPGLAGVTDTQYF
CDR3nt: TGCGCCAGCAGCTTCCCGGGACTAGCGGGAGTTACAGATACGCAGTATTTT
j_gene: TRBJ2-3
abundance: few
d_gene: TRBD2
v_gene: TRBV5-1

CDR3aa: CASSVGTAQETQYF
CDR3nt: TGTGCCAGCAGCGTCGGGACAGCCCAAGAGACCCAGTACTTC
j_gene: TRBJ2-5
abundance: few
d_gene: TRBD1
v_gene: TRBV11-2

CDR3aa: CASSEAGSGRNEQYF
CDR3nt: TGTGCCAGCAGTGAAGCGGGTAGCGGGAGGAACGAGCAGTACTTC
j_gene: TRBJ2-7
abundance: few
d_gene: TRBD2
v_gene: TRBV6-1

CDR3aa: CASSLAPGTSGSFNTGELFF
CDR3nt: TGCGCCAGCAGCTTGGCCCCTGGGACTAGCGGGAGCTTTAACACCGGGGAGCTGTTTTTT
j_gene: TRBJ2-2
abundance: -
d_gene: TRBD2
v_gene: TRBV5-1

CDR3aa: CASSYGRETEAFF
CDR3nt: TGCGCCAGCAGCTATGGCAGGGAAACTGAAGCTTTCTTT
j_gene: TRBJ1-1
abundance: -
d_gene: -
v_gene: TRBV5-1

CDR3aa: CASSSTLFGTGRTDTQYF
CDR3nt: TGTGCCAGCAGCTCCACACTATTCGGGACAGGGAGAACAGATACGCAGTATTTT
j_gene: TRBJ2-3
abundance: -
d_gene: TRBD1
v_gene: TRBV7-9

CDR3aa: CASTMTSGDEQFF
CDR3nt: TGTGCCTCAACCATGACTAGCGGAGATGAGCAGTTCTTC
j_gene: TRBJ2-1
abundance: many
d_gene: TRBD2
v_gene: TRBV30

CDR3aa: CASSLSVQSGTEAFF
CDR3nt: TGTGCCAGCAGTTTATCAGTCCAAAGCGGCACTGAAGCTTTCTTT
j_gene: TRBJ1-1
abundance: -
d_gene: -
v_gene: TRBV28

CDR3aa: CASSSSGLAVSSGANVLTF
CDR3nt: TGTGCCAGCAGTTCGTCAGGACTAGCCGTCAGCTCTGGGGCCAACGTCCTGACTTTC
j_gene: TRBJ2-6
abundance: -
d_gene: TRBD2
v_gene: TRBV27

CDR3aa: CATVSGGSLYEQYF
CDR3nt: TGTGCCACGGTTAGCGGCGGAAGCCTCTACGAGCAGTACTTC
j_gene: TRBJ2-7
abundance: -
d_gene: -
v_gene: TRBV28

CDR3aa: CASSLGGSGRAYEQYF
CDR3nt: TGTGCCAGCAGCTTAGGAGGGTCGGGGAGGGCCTACGAGCAGTACTTC
j_gene: TRBJ2-7
abundance: few
d_gene: TRBD2
v_gene: TRBV7-2

CDR3aa: CASSLRAAVTDTQYF
CDR3nt: TGTGCCAGCAGCTTAAGAGCGGCAGTCACAGATACGCAGTATTTT
j_gene: TRBJ2-3
abundance: few
d_gene: -
v_gene: TRBV7-9

CDR3aa: CASSRTGLHYGYTF
CDR3nt: TGTGCCAGCAGCCGCACAGGGCTACACTATGGCTACACCTTC
j_gene: TRBJ1-2
abundance: -
d_gene: -
v_gene: TRBV11-2

CDR3aa: CASSPPRGTTNEKLFF
CDR3nt: TGTGCCAGCAGCCCCCCGAGAGGGACAACTAATGAAAAACTGTTTTTT
j_gene: TRBJ1-4
abundance: few
d_gene: -
v_gene: TRBV7-9

CDR3aa: CAWSVQGVDYGYTF
CDR3nt: TGTGCCTGGAGTGTACAGGGGGTAGACTATGGCTACACCTTC
j_gene: TRBJ1-2
abundance: few
d_gene: TRBD1
v_gene: TRBV30

CDR3aa: CSVELGGPPYEQYF
CDR3nt: TGCAGCGTTGAACTAGGGGGCCCTCCCTACGAGCAGTACTTC
j_gene: TRBJ2-7
abundance: -
d_gene: TRBD1
v_gene: TRBV29-1

CDR3aa: CASSFDRGSYEQYF
CDR3nt: TGCGCCAGCAGCTTCGACAGGGGGTCCTACGAGCAGTACTTC
j_gene: TRBJ2-7
abundance: few
d_gene: TRBD1
v_gene: TRBV5-1

CDR3aa: CASSLREDSPEQFF
CDR3nt: TGTGCCAGCAGCTTACGAGAAGACAGTCCCGAGCAGTTCTTC
j_gene: TRBJ2-1
abundance: few
d_gene: -
v_gene: TRBV7-2

CDR3aa: CATSRDDSTGGDTQYF
CDR3nt: TGTGCCACCAGCAGAGATGATTCGACGGGGGGCGATACGCAGTATTTT
j_gene: TRBJ2-3
abundance: many
d_gene: -
v_gene: TRBV15

CDR3aa: CASSRVGSTEAFF
CDR3nt: TGTGCCAGCAGTCGAGTGGGGAGCACTGAAGCTTTCTTT
j_gene: TRBJ1-1
abundance: -
d_gene: -
v_gene: TRBV7-9

CDR3aa: CASSLIHKQPQHF
CDR3nt: TGTGCCAGCAGTTTAATCCACAAACAGCCCCAGCATTTT
j_gene: TRBJ1-5
abundance: -
d_gene: -
v_gene: TRBV28

CDR3aa: CATSTSGSHEQYF
CDR3nt: TGTGCCACCTCGACTAGCGGGAGCCACGAGCAGTACTTC
j_gene: TRBJ2-7
abundance: -
d_gene: TRBD2
v_gene: TRBV10-3

CDR3aa: CASSSGTSFSDTQYF
CDR3nt: TGTGCCAGCAGCTCCGGGACTAGCTTTTCAGATACGCAGTATTTT
j_gene: TRBJ2-3
abundance: -
d_gene: TRBD2
v_gene: TRBV7-9

CDR3aa: CASSYPSGRGGHEQFF
CDR3nt: TGTGCCAGCAGCTACCCTAGCGGGAGAGGTGGACATGAGCAGTTCTTC
j_gene: TRBJ2-1
abundance: few
d_gene: TRBD2
v_gene: TRBV11-2

CDR3aa: CASSPMGLAEPYEQYF
CDR3nt: TGTGCCAGCTCACCAATGGGCCTAGCGGAGCCCTACGAGCAGTACTTC
j_gene: TRBJ2-7
abundance: few
d_gene: TRBD2
v_gene: TRBV18

CDR3aa: CASSQQGATNYGYTF
CDR3nt: TGCGCCAGCAGCCAACAGGGGGCTACTAACTATGGCTACACCTTC
j_gene: TRBJ1-2
abundance: few
d_gene: TRBD1
v_gene: TRBV4-3

CDR3aa: CASSGGTGWGEQYF
CDR3nt: TGTGCCAGCAGTGGTGGGACAGGGTGGGGCGAGCAGTACTTC
j_gene: TRBJ2-7
abundance: few
d_gene: TRBD1
v_gene: TRBV2

CDR3aa: CASANGLAGNEQYF
CDR3nt: TGTGCCAGCGCGAACGGACTAGCGGGAAACGAGCAGTACTTC
j_gene: TRBJ2-7
abundance: -
d_gene: TRBD2
v_gene: TRBV28

CDR3aa: CAWGRDRVGGSNQPQHF
CDR3nt: TGTGCCTGGGGGAGGGACAGGGTCGGAGGGAGCAATCAGCCCCAGCATTTT
j_gene: TRBJ1-5
abundance: -
d_gene: TRBD1
v_gene: TRBV30

CDR3aa: CASSFSGARNEQYF
CDR3nt: TGTGCCAGCAGCTTCTCAGGGGCAAGGAACGAGCAGTACTTC
j_gene: TRBJ2-7
abundance: -
d_gene: -
v_gene: TRBV5-4